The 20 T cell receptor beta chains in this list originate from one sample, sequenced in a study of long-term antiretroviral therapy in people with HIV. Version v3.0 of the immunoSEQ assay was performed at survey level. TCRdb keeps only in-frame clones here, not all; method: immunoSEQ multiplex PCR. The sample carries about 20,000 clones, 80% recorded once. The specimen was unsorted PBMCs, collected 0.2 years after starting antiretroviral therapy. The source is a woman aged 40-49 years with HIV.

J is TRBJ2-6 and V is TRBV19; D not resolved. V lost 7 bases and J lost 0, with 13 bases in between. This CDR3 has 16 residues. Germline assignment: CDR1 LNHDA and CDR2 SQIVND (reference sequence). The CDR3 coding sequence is TGTGCCAGTAAGCTTTCAAAAGACTCTGGGGCCAACGTCCTGACTTTC. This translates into CASKLSKDSGANVLTF.

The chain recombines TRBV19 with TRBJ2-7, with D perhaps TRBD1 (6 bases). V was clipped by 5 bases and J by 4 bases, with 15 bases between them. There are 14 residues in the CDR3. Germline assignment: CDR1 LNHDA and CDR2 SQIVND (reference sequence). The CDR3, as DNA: TGTGCCAGTAGTGATGGGACACACACTTACGAGCAGTACTTC. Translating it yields CASSDGTHTYEQYF.

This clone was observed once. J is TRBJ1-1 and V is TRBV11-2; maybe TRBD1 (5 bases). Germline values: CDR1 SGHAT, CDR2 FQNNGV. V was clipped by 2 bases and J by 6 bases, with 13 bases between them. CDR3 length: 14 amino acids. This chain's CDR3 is CASSLLLRGAEAFF. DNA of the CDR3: TGTGCCAGCAGCTTACTCCTCCGGGGGGCTGAAGCTTTCTTT.

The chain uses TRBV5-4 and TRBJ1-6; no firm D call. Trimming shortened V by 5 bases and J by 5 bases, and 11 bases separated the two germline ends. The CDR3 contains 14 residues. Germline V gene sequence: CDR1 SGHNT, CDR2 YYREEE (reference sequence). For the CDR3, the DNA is TGTGCCAGCAGGATAGAACTCCATAATTCACCCCTCCACTTT. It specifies CASRIELHNSPLHF.

CDR3 sequence (DNA): TGTGCCAGCAGCTCCACGGGGGGGCGGTTAATCTACGAGCAGTACTTC. It is translated as CASSSTGGRLIYEQYF. The genes are TRBV7-9 and TRBJ2-7; 8 bases fit TRBD2. Trimming cost V 4 bases and J 3 bases; bases outside gene matches: 11. The CDR3 has 16 amino acids. The V gene's germline CDR1 is SEHNR and CDR2 FQNEAQ (reference sequence).

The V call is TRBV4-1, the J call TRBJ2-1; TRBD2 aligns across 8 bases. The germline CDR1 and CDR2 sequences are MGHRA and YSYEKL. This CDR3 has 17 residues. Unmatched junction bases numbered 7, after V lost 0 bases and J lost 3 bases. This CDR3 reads CASSQDGELAVYNEQFF. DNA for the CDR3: TGCGCCAGCAGCCAAGATGGAGAACTAGCGGTCTACAATGAGCAGTTCTTC.

CDR3 sequence reads: CSVATVPRDTQYF. As DNA, the CDR3 is TGCAGCGTTGCGACAGTGCCTAGAGATACGCAGTATTTT. The genes are TRBV29-1 and TRBJ2-3; perhaps TRBD1 as D (5 bases). Germline V lookup: CDR1 SQVTM, CDR2 ANQGSEA. This CDR3 is built from 13 residues. V lost 4 bases, J lost 5 bases, and 13 bases lay in between.

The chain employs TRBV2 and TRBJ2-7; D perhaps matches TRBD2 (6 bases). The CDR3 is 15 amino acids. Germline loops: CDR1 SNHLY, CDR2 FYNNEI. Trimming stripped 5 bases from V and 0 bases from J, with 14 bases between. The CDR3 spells CASSLAGGASYEQYF. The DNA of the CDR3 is TGTGCCAGCAGTTTAGCCGGAGGGGCCTCCTACGAGCAGTACTTC.

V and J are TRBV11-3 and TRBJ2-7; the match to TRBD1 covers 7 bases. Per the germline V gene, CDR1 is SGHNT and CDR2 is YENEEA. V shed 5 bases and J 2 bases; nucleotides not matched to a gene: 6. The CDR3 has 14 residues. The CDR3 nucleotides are TGTGCCAGCAGCCCTCCGACAGGGACCTACGAGCAGTACTTC. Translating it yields CASSPPTGTYEQYF. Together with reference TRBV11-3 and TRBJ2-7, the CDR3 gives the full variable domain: EAGVVQSPRYKIIEKKQPVAFWCNPISGHNTLYWYLQNLGQGPELLIRYENEEAVDDSQLPKDRFSAERLKGVDSTLKIQPAELGDSAVYLCASSPPTGTYEQYFGPGTRLTVT.

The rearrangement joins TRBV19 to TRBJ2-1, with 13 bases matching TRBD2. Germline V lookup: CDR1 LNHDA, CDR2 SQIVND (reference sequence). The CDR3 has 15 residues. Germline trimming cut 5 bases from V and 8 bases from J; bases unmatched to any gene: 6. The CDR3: CASSPGLAGVHEQFF. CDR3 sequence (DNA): TGTGCCAGTAGTCCCGGACTAGCGGGGGTACATGAGCAGTTCTTC.

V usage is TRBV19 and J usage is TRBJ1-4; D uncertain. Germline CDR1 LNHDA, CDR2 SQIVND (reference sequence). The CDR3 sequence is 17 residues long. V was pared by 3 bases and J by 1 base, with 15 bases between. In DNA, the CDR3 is TGTGCCAGTAGTATCGGCAGGTGGGGAGTAACTAATGAAAAACTGTTTTTT. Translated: CASSIGRWGVTNEKLFF. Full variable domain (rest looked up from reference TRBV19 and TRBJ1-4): DGGITQSPKYLFRKEGQNVTLSCEQNLNHDAMYWYRQDPGQGLRLIYYSQIVNDFQKGDIAEGYSVSREKKESFPLTVTSAQKNPTAFYLCASSIGRWGVTNEKLFFGSGTQLSVL.

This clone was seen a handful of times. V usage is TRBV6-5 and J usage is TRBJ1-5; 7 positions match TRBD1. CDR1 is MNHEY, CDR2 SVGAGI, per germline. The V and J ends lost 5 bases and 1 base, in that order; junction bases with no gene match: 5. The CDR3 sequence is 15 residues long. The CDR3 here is CASSPQGVSNQPQHF. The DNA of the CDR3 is TGTGCCAGCAGTCCCCAGGGGGTAAGCAATCAGCCCCAGCATTTT.

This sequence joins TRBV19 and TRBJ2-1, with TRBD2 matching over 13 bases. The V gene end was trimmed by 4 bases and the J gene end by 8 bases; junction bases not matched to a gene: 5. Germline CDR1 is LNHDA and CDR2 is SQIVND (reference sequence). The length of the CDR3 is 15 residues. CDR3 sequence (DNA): TGTGCCAGTAGTAGGACTAGCGGGAGAATCCATGAGCAGTTCTTC. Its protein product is CASSRTSGRIHEQFF.

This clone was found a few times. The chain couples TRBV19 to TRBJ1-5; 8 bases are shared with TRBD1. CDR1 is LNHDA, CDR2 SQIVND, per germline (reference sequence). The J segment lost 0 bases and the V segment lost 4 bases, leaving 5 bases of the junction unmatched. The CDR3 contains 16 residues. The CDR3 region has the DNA TGTGCCAGTAGTAGCCGGGACAGGTATAGCAATCAGCCCCAGCATTTT. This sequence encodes CASSSRDRYSNQPQHF.

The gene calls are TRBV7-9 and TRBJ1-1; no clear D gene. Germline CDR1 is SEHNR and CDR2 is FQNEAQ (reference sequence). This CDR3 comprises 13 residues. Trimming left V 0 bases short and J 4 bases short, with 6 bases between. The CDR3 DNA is TGTGCCAGCAGCTTAGCGCTTGGCACTGAAGCTTTCTTT. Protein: CASSLALGTEAFF.

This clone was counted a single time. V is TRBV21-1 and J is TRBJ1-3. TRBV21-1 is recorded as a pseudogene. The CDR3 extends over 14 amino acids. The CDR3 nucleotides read TGTGCCAGCAGCCCTACCCACTCTGGAAACACCATATATTTT. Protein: CASSPTHSGNTIYF.

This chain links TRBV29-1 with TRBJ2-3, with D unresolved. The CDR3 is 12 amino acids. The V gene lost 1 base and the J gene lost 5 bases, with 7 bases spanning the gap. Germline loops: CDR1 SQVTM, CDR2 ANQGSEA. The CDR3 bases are TGCAGCGTTGAAGGGCCCGGAGATACGCAGTATTTT. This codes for CSVEGPGDTQYF.

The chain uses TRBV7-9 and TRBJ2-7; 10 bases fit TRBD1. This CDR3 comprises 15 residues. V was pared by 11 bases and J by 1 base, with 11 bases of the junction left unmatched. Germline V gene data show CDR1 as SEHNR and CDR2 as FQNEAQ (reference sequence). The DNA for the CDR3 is TGTGCCTGGGTGGATTGGACAGGGGGGTCCTACGAGCAGTACTTC. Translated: CAWVDWTGGSYEQYF.

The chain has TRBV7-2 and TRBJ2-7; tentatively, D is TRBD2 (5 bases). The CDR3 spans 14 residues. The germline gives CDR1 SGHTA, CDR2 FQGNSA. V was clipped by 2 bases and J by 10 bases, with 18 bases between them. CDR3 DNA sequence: TGTGCCAGCAGCTTAAGCCAGATCGGACTCGCCCAGTACTTC. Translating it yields CASSLSQIGLAQYF.

The CDR3 DNA reads TGTGCCAGCAGTAGTTTAGAGACCCAGTACTTC. It yields the protein CASSSLETQYF. The V gene is TRBV6-5, the J gene TRBJ2-5; D is unclear. Trimming removed 5 bases at V and 4 bases at J, with 5 bases between. The CDR3 loop spans 11 amino acids. CDR1 is MNHEY, CDR2 SVGAGI, per germline.